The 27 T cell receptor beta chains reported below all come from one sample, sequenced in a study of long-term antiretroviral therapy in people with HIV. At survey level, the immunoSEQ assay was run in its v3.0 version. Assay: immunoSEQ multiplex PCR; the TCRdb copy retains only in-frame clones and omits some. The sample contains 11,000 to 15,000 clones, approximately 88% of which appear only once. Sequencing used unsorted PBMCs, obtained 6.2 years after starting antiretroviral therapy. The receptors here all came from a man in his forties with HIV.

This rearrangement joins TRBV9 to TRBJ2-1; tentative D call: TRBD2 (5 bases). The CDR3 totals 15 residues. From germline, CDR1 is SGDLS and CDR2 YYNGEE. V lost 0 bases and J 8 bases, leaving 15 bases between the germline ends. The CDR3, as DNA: TGTGCCAGCAGCGTAGGCCCAGGACTCAGTGATGAGCAGTTCTTC. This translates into CASSVGPGLSDEQFF. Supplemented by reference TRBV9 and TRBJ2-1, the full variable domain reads DSGVTQTPKHLITATGQRVTLRCSPRSGDLSVYWYQQSLDQGLQFLIQYYNGEERAKGNILERFSAQQFPDLHSELNLSSLELGDSALYFCASSVGPGLSDEQFFGPGTRLTVL.

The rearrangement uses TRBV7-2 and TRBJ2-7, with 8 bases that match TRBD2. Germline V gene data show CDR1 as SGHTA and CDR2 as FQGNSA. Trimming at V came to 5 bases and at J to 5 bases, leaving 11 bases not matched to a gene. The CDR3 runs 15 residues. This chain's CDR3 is CASSQPGTRTHEQYF. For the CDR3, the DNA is TGTGCCAGCAGCCAACCCGGGACTAGGACGCACGAGCAGTACTTC.

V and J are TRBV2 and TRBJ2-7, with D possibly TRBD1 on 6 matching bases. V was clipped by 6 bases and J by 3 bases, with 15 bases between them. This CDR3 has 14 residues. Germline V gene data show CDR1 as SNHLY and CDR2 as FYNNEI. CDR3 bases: TGTGCCAGCAGGGACCTCAGGGGAGACTACGAGCAGTACTTC. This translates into CASRDLRGDYEQYF.

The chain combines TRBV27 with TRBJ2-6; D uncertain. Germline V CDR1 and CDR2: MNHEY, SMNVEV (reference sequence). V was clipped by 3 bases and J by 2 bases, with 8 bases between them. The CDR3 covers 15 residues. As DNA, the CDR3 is TGTGCCAGCAGTTTGGATATAGCTGGGGCCAACGTCCTGACTTTC. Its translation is CASSLDIAGANVLTF.

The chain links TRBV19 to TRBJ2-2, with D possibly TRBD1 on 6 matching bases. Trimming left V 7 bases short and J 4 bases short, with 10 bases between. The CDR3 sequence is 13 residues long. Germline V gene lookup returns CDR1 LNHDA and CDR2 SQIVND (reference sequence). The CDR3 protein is CASIPGVTGELFF. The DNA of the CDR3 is TGTGCCAGTATCCCAGGGGTCACCGGGGAGCTGTTTTTT.

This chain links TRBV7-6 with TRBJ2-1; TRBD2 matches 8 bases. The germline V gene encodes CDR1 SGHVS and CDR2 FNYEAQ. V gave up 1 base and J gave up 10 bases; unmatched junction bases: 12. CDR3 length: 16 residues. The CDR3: CASSLGGSGTLWEQFF. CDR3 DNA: TGTGCCAGCAGCTTAGGGGGTAGCGGGACCCTATGGGAGCAGTTCTTC.

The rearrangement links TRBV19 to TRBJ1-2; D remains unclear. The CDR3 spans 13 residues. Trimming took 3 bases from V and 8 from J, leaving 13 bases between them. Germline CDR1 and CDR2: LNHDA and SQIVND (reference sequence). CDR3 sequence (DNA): TGTGCCAGTAGTATGCAGTCCCGTTGGGGCTACACCTTC. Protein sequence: CASSMQSRWGYTF.

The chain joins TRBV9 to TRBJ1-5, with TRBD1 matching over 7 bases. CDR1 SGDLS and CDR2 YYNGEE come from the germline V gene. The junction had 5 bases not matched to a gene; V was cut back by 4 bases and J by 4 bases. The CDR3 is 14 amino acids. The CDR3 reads CASSPQGVNQPQHF. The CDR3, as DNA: TGTGCCAGCAGCCCCCAGGGGGTGAATCAGCCCCAGCATTTT.

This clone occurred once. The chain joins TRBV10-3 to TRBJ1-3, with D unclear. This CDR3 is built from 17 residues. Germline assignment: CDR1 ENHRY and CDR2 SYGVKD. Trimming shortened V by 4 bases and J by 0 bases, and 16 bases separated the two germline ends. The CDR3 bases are TGTGCCATCAGTGCCTCGGGAGGGCCTTTCTCTGGAAACACCATATATTTT. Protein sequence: CAISASGGPFSGNTIYF.

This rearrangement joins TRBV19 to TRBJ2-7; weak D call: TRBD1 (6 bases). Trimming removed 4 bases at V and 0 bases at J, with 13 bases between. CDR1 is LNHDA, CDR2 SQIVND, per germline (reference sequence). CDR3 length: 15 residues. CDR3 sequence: CASSTGDTSSYEQYF. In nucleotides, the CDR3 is TGTGCCAGTAGTACCGGGGACACCAGCTCCTACGAGCAGTACTTC.

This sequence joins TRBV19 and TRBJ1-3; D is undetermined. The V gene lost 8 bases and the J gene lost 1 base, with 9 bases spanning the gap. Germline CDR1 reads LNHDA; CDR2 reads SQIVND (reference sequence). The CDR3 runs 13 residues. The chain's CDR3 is CASSSVSGNTIYF. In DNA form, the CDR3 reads TGTGCCAGTTCAAGCGTATCTGGAAACACCATATATTTT.

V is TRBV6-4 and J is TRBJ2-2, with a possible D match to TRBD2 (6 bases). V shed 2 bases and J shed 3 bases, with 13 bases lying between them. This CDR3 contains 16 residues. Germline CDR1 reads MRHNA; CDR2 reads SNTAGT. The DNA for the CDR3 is TGTGCCAGCAGTGACCTGAGGGAGGTGGACACCGGGGAGCTGTTTTTT. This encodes CASSDLREVDTGELFF.

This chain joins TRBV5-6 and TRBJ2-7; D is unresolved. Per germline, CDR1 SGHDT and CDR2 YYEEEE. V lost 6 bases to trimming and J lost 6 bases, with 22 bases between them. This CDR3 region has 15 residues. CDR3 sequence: CASNNRAFTPSEQYF. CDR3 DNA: TGTGCCAGCAATAACAGAGCCTTTACGCCGTCCGAGCAGTACTTC.

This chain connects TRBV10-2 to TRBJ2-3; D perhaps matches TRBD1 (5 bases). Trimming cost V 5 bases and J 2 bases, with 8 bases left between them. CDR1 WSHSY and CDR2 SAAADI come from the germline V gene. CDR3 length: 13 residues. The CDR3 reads CASSRTTTDTQYF. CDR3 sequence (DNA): TGCGCCAGCAGTCGGACAACCACAGATACGCAGTATTTT.

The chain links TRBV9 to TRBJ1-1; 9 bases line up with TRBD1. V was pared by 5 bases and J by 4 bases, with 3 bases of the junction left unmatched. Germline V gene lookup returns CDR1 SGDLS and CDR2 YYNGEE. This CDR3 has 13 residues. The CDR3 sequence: CASRDRGSTEAFF. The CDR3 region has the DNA TGTGCCAGCAGGGACAGGGGTTCCACTGAAGCTTTCTTT.

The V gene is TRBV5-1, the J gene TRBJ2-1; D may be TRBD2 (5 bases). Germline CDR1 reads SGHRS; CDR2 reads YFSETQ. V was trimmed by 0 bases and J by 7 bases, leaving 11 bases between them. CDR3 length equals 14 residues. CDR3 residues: CASSLAGKDNEQFF. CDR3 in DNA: TGCGCCAGCAGCTTGGCCGGGAAGGATAATGAGCAGTTCTTC. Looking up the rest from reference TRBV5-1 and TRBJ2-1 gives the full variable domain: KAGVTQTPRYLIKTRGQQVTLSCSPISGHRSVSWYQQTPGQGLQFLFEYFSETQRNKGNFPGRFSGRQFSNSRSEMNVSTLELGDSALYLCASSLAGKDNEQFFGPGTRLTVL.

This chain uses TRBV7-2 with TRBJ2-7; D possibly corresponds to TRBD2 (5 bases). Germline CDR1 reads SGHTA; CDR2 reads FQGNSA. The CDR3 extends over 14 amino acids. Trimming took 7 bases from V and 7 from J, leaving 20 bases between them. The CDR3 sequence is CASTNHGVSGEQYF. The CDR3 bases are TGTGCCAGCACCAACCACGGGGTCTCGGGAGAGCAGTACTTC.

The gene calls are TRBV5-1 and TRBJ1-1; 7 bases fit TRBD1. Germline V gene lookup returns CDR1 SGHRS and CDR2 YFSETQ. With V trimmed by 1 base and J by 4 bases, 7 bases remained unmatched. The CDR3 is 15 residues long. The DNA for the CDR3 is TGCGCCAGCAGCTTGACAGGGGTAGGAGGCACTGAAGCTTTCTTT. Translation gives CASSLTGVGGTEAFF.

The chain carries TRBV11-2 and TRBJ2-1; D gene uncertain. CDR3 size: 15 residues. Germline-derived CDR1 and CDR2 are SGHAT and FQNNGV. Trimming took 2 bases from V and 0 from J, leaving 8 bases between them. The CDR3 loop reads CASSLSRSSYNEQFF. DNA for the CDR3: TGTGCCAGCAGCTTATCGCGGAGCTCCTACAATGAGCAGTTCTTC.

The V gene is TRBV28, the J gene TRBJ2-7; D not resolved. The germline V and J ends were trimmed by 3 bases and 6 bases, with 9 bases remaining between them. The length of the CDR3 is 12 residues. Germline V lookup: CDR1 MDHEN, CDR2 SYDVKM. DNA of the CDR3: TGTGCCAGCAGTTTGTCTCGTGTCGAGCAGTACTTC. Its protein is CASSLSRVEQYF. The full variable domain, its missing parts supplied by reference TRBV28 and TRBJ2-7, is DVKVTQSSRYLVKRTGEKVFLECVQDMDHENMFWYRQDPGLGLRLIYFSYDVKMKEKGDIPEGYSVSREKKERFSLILESASTNQTSMYLCASSLSRVEQYFGPGTRLTVT.

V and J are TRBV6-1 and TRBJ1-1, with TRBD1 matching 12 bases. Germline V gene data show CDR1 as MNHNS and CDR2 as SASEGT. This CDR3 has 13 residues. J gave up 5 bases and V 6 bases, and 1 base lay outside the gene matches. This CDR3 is CASRGQGATEAFF. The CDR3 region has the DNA TGTGCCAGCAGGGGACAGGGGGCGACTGAAGCTTTCTTT.

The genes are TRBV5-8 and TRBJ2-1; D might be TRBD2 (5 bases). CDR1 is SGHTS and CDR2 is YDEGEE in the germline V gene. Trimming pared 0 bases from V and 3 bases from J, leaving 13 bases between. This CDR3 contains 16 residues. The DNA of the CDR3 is TGTGCCAGCAGCTTGGGACTAATTTCTTTCTACAATGAGCAGTTCTTC. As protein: CASSLGLISFYNEQFF. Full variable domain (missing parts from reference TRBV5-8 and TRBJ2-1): EAGVTQSPTHLIKTRGQQATLRCSPISGHTSVYWYQQALGLGLQFLLWYDEGEERNRGNFPPRFSGRQFPNYSSELNVNALELEDSALYLCASSLGLISFYNEQFFGPGTRLTVL.

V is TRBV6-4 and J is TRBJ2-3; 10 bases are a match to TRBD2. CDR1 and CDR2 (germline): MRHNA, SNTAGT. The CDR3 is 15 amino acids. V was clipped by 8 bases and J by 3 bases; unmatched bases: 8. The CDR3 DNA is TGTGCCAGCGGAGCGGGAGGGCCGGAGACAGATACGCAGTATTTT. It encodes CASGAGGPETDTQYF.

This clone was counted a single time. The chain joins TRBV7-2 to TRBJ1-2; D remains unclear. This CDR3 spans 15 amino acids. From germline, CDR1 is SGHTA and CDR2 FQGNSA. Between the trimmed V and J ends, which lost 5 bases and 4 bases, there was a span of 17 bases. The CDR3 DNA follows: TGTGCCAGCAGCATCATCGACGGAAAGACCTATGGCTACACCTTC. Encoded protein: CASSIIDGKTYGYTF.

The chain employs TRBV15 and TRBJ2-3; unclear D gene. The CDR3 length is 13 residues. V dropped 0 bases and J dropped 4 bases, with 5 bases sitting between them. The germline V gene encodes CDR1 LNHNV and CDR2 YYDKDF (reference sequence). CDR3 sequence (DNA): TGTGCCACCAGCAGAGATGGAGCAGATACGCAGTATTTT. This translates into CATSRDGADTQYF.

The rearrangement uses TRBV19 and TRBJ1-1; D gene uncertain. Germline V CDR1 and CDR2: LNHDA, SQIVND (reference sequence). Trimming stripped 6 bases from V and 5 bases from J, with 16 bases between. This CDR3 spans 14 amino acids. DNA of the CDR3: TGTGCCAGTAGCCCCGGAGCGGCCGGGACTGAAGCTTTCTTT. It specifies CASSPGAAGTEAFF.

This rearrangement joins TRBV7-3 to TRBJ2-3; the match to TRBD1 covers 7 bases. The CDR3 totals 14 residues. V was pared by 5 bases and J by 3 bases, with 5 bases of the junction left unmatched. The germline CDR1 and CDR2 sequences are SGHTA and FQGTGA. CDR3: CASSLNRGTDTQYF. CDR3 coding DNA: TGTGCCAGCAGCCTAAACAGGGGTACAGATACGCAGTATTTT.